The 26 T cell receptor beta chains below were found in one sample sequenced in a study of beta chain features in type 1 diabetes. Since all of the isolated RNA was reverse transcribed, expressed TCRB transcripts were what got sequenced. TCRdb's table, derived via immunoSEQ multiplex PCR, lists solely in-frame clones and lacks some. The sample yields a few hundred thousand clones, about 10% seen once. These TCRs' antigens remain unknown. Study-level results: People with Type 1 diabetes carried modestly yet significantly shorter TCRB CDR3s in all four CD4+ subsets.

The sequencing sample was made of central memory CD4+ T cells from blood. The origin of the receptors is a man aged 30-40 years with type 1 diabetes.

Only a few counts were recorded for this clone. The J gene is TRBJ2-3, the V gene TRBV5-1, with D maybe TRBD2 (5 bases). The V end was cut by 7 bases, the J end by 5 bases, with 23 bases between. This CDR3 is built from 16 residues. Germline-derived CDR1 and CDR2 are SGHRS and YFSETQ. The CDR3 DNA sequence: TGCGCCAGCCTTCCCGGGGTAGGGCCTTGGGAAGATACGCAGTATTTT. Its protein product is CASLPGVGPWEDTQYF.

This clone has at least ten counts. The rearrangement links TRBV10-3 to TRBJ2-2; weak D call: TRBD2 (6 bases). Deletions cut 6 bases from V and 4 bases from J, with 12 bases between. Germline lookup yields CDR1 ENHRY and CDR2 SYGVKD. The CDR3 covers 14 residues. This CDR3 reads CAIRNGRTTGELFF. In nucleotides, the CDR3 is TGTGCCATCAGGAATGGGAGGACCACCGGGGAGCTGTTTTTT.

The V gene is TRBV27, the J gene TRBJ2-1; 8 nucleotides align to TRBD2. Trimming cost V 2 bases and J 3 bases; bases outside gene matches: 15. This CDR3 is built from 19 residues. The germline V gene encodes CDR1 MNHEY and CDR2 SMNVEV (reference sequence). In DNA form, the CDR3 reads TGTGCCAGCAGTTTAGTTGCGGGAGGCCGGGGTAGAAGCTACAATGAGCAGTTCTTC. This translates into CASSLVAGGRGRSYNEQFF.

The chain joins TRBV18 to TRBJ2-1; 7 nucleotides match TRBD1. This CDR3 contains 16 residues. The V and J ends lost 6 bases and 0 bases, in that order; junction bases with no gene match: 8. Germline CDR1 is KGHSH and CDR2 is LQKENI. DNA for the CDR3: TGTGCCAGCTCGCTAACAGGGGACCTCTCCTACAATGAGCAGTTCTTC. Encoded protein: CASSLTGDLSYNEQFF.

Only a few counts were recorded for this clone. The chain employs TRBV6-1 and TRBJ1-2; TRBD1 agrees at 9 bases. The J segment lost 6 bases and the V segment lost 5 bases, leaving 7 bases of the junction unmatched. Per germline, CDR1 MNHNS and CDR2 SASEGT. This CDR3 has 14 residues. The CDR3 spells CASSSGQGSHGYTF. The CDR3 nucleotides are TGTGCCAGCAGTTCCGGACAGGGGAGTCATGGCTACACCTTC.

This clone was found a few times. The J gene is TRBJ1-4, the V gene TRBV2; 8 nucleotides align to TRBD1. The CDR3 has 15 residues. J gave up 8 bases and V 2 bases, and 7 bases lay outside the gene matches. The germline CDR1 and CDR2 sequences are SNHLY and FYNNEI. The DNA for the CDR3 is TGTGCCAGCAGTGAATTTGGGCAGGGGGCGGAAAAACTGTTTTTT. Protein: CASSEFGQGAEKLFF.

The table lists this clone with a few counts. The rearrangement uses TRBV4-3 and TRBJ2-3; D may match TRBD1 or TRBD2 (5 bases each). The CDR3 covers 15 residues. Germline assignment: CDR1 LGHNA and CDR2 YSLEER. The V and J ends lost 3 bases and 6 bases respectively, with 16 bases between them. The CDR3 loop is CASSQGDGRRDTQYF. The DNA of the CDR3 is TGCGCCAGCAGCCAGGGGGACGGAAGGCGCGATACGCAGTATTTT.

This clone was picked up many times. The chain has TRBV11-2 and TRBJ2-1; 8 bases fit TRBD2. Losses at the gene ends were 4 bases for V and 7 bases for J; bases not matched to a gene: 3. The germline V gene encodes CDR1 SGHAT and CDR2 FQNNGV. This CDR3 comprises 13 residues. CDR3 loop: CASSSGLENEQFF. The CDR3 coding sequence is TGTGCCAGCAGCTCGGGACTAGAAAATGAGCAGTTCTTC.

This clone has a handful of counts. The chain employs TRBV4-2 and TRBJ1-4, with D unclear. This CDR3 has 15 residues. Trimming shortened V by 4 bases and J by 0 bases, and 9 bases separated the two germline ends. Germline V lookup: CDR1 LGHNA, CDR2 YNFKEQ. The CDR3 reads CASSRGDATNEKLFF. The CDR3 nucleotides are TGTGCCAGCAGCCGAGGAGATGCAACTAATGAAAAACTGTTTTTT.

The V call is TRBV28, the J call TRBJ1-5; the match to TRBD1 covers 7 bases. Germline V lookup: CDR1 MDHEN, CDR2 SYDVKM. This CDR3 region has 13 residues. Trimming removed 8 bases from V and 4 bases from J; junction bases left unmatched: 5. CDR3 bases: TGTGCCAGCTCAGACAGGGTTAATCAGCCCCAGCATTTT. Amino acid sequence: CASSDRVNQPQHF.

In this sample, this clone turned up a few times. The CDR3 loop reads CASGGGRGNEQFF. CDR3 nucleotides: TGTGCCAGCGGCGGGGGTCGAGGGAATGAGCAGTTCTTC. This chain links TRBV11-2 with TRBJ2-1, with 7 nucleotides matching TRBD2. Trimming took 8 bases from V and 7 from J; bases not matched to a gene: 8. CDR1 is SGHAT and CDR2 is FQNNGV in the germline V gene. The CDR3 loop spans 13 amino acids. Looking up the rest from reference TRBV11-2 and TRBJ2-1 gives the full variable domain: EAGVAQSPRYKIIEKRQSVAFWCNPISGHATLYWYQQILGQGPKLLIQFQNNGVVDDSQLPKDRFSAERLKGVDSTLKIQPAKLEDSAVYLCASGGGRGNEQFFGPGTRLTVL.

There are a few counts of this clone. The chain combines TRBV6-5 with TRBJ2-5, with D unclear. Looked up from germline, CDR1 is MNHEY and CDR2 is SVGAGI. Trimming stripped 10 bases from V and 2 bases from J, with 14 bases between. The CDR3 consists of 13 residues. The chain's CDR3 is CAIRAALQETQYF. The CDR3 nucleotides read TGTGCCATCAGAGCAGCACTTCAAGAGACCCAGTACTTC.

The chain carries TRBV10-1 and TRBJ2-7; TRBD1 agrees at 9 bases. With V trimmed by 5 bases and J by 3 bases, 2 bases remained unmatched. Germline V CDR1 and CDR2: WNHNN, SYGVQD (reference sequence). The CDR3 covers 13 residues. The CDR3 nucleotides are TGCGCCAGCAGTAAGACAGGGGGCTACGAGCAGTACTTC. It encodes CASSKTGGYEQYF.

This sequence joins TRBV5-1 and TRBJ2-7, with 8 positions matching TRBD2. The CDR3 loop spans 14 amino acids. Germline V gene sequence: CDR1 SGHRS, CDR2 YFSETQ. Germline trimming cut 4 bases from V and 7 bases from J; bases unmatched to any gene: 10. CDR3 bases: TGCGCCAGCAGCCCCGGGACTAGGGGGGGTGAGCAGTACTTC. Amino acid sequence: CASSPGTRGGEQYF.

This clone was found a few times. The J gene is TRBJ2-3, the V gene TRBV7-3, with 9 bases identical to TRBD1. Germline-derived CDR1 and CDR2 are SGHTA and FQGTGA. Trimming took 3 bases from V and 4 from J; bases not matched to a gene: 2. The CDR3 spans 14 residues. The CDR3 loop is CASSLGTGPDTQYF. Written as DNA, the CDR3 is TGTGCCAGCAGCTTGGGGACAGGGCCAGATACGCAGTATTTT.

This clone has more than one count but fewer than ten. The V gene is TRBV30, the J gene TRBJ1-3; unclear D gene. V dropped 4 bases and J dropped 4 bases, with 11 bases sitting between them. The CDR3 is 13 residues long. Germline assignment: CDR1 GTSNPN and CDR2 SVGIG (reference sequence). The CDR3 loop is CAWTTPGGNTIYF. CDR3 nucleotides: TGTGCCTGGACGACCCCGGGAGGAAACACCATATATTTT.

This clone has just a few counts. The chain is built from TRBV7-9 and TRBJ2-6; the D is unclear. Looked up from germline, CDR1 is SEHNR and CDR2 is FQNEAQ (reference sequence). CDR3 length equals 15 residues. With 5 bases removed from V and 0 bases from J, the gap between germline ends came to 8 bases. This CDR3 is CASSGPSSGANVLTF. The DNA for the CDR3 is TGTGCCAGCAGCGGCCCCAGCTCTGGGGCCAACGTCCTGACTTTC.

Notes on this clone: The identical CDR3 is also encoded by other nucleotide sequences in the sample. The chain joins TRBV30 to TRBJ2-3, with a weak D call TRBD2 (5 bases). Trimming stripped 3 bases from V and 5 bases from J, with 9 bases between. This CDR3 spans 12 amino acids. The V gene's germline CDR1 is GTSNPN and CDR2 SVGIG (reference sequence). The CDR3 reads CAWRAGGDTQYF. The CDR3 bases are TGTGCCTGGAGGGCTGGAGGAGATACGCAGTATTTT.

The V call is TRBV2, the J call TRBJ2-5, with D hard to call. Trimming removed 2 bases at V and 0 bases at J, with 10 bases between. CDR3 length: 15 amino acids. Germline CDR1 reads SNHLY; CDR2 reads FYNNEI. The CDR3 coding sequence is TGTGCCAGCAGTGAACTTGTCGGGTACCAAGAGACCCAGTACTTC. Protein sequence: CASSELVGYQETQYF.

Ten or more counts support this clone. The V gene is TRBV6-5, the J gene TRBJ1-2; 7 bases match TRBD1. Losses at the gene ends were 9 bases for V and 0 bases for J; bases not matched to a gene: 4. CDR3 length: 13 amino acids. CDR1 and CDR2 from the germline V gene are MNHEY and SVGAGI. The CDR3, as DNA: TGTGCCAGTCGGGACAGCGCTAACTATGGCTACACCTTC. Translated: CASRDSANYGYTF.

The chain employs TRBV11-2 and TRBJ2-3, with 8 bases fitting TRBD2. V shed 5 bases and J 8 bases; nucleotides not matched to a gene: 15. The CDR3 totals 16 residues. Germline CDR1 and CDR2: SGHAT and FQNNGV. CDR3 amino acids: CASSPSGRGRLGTQYF. The CDR3 DNA sequence: TGTGCCAGCAGCCCCAGTGGTCGCGGGAGGCTTGGTACGCAGTATTTT.

This clone has more than one count but fewer than ten. The chain links TRBV20-1 to TRBJ2-2; D uncertain. The V gene's germline CDR1 is DFQATT and CDR2 SNEGSKA (reference sequence). The CDR3 covers 11 residues. V was trimmed by 3 bases and J by 5 bases, leaving 4 bases between them. The CDR3 region has the DNA TGCAGTGCTAGTAAGACCGGGGAGCTGTTTTTT. Translation: CSASKTGELFF.

This clone was seen more than once but under ten times. Here the CDR3 DNA reads TGTGCCACCAGCAGAGACGCGGGGGAAGGGTACAATGAGCAGTTCTTC. Translated: CATSRDAGEGYNEQFF. The chain has TRBV15 and TRBJ2-1; 7 bases map to TRBD2. Germline CDR1 reads LNHNV; CDR2 reads YYDKDF (reference sequence). Germline trimming cut 0 bases from V and 4 bases from J; bases unmatched to any gene: 6. The CDR3 has 16 amino acids.

This clone was detected ten times or more. The chain has TRBV7-9 and TRBJ2-1; tentatively, D is TRBD2 (6 bases). This CDR3 region has 13 residues. Trimming took off 3 bases at V and 8 bases at J, with 11 bases between the two ends. CDR1 is SEHNR, CDR2 FQNEAQ, per germline (reference sequence). The CDR3 coding sequence is TGTGCCAGCAGCTTCTCTGGGGGGTATGAGCAGTTCTTC. Its translation is CASSFSGGYEQFF.

The sample holds many counts of this clone. The rearrangement joins TRBV4-1 to TRBJ2-7; D tentatively fits TRBD1 or TRBD2 (5 bases each). This CDR3 has 17 residues. Germline V gives CDR1 MGHRA, CDR2 YSYEKL. V was shortened by 4 bases and J by 0 bases, with 19 bases between the two germline ends. The CDR3 DNA is TGCGCCAGCAGCCGAGAAACCGGGACCGCGATCTCCTACGAGCAGTACTTC. It is translated as CASSRETGTAISYEQYF.

In its sample, this clone was seen a few times. The V and J genes are TRBV29-1 and TRBJ1-5; a weak D match, TRBD1 (5 bases). V was pared by 1 base and J by 7 bases, with 11 bases between. The germline gives CDR1 SQVTM, CDR2 ANQGSEA. This CDR3 has 13 residues. The CDR3 region is CSVEARRGQPQHF. The DNA of the CDR3 is TGCAGCGTTGAAGCGAGGAGGGGCCAGCCCCAGCATTTT.